This TCR beta chain was recovered during a study of blood T cell repertoires in COVID-19 (dated by TCRdb to about 2020). For context, the study as a whole: The collaborator samples originated in the United States, Italy and Spain and spanned the acute and convalescent phases of COVID-19. The material from the prospective study consisted of cDNA or gDNA derived from T cells, B-cell-depleted T cells, or PBMCs. Subjects who had been exposed to COVID-19, were actively infected with it, or had recovered from it provided the deeply sampled blood TCRbeta repertoires that made up the dataset. The repertoires were made available in a free public database intended to serve as a resource for research on the immune response to SARS-CoV-2. The samples were drawn from the first 160 participants of the ongoing ImmuneRACE study and from 1,254 subjects provided by 6 global collaborators. Nearly every sample came with metadata listing a de-identified subject ID, COVID-19 status, age in years and sex. Where available, HLA class I and class II types were taken from metadata supplied by the sample provider and were not determined by assay-based typing.

From the germline V gene, CDR1 is LGHNT and CDR2 is FRNRAP. Trimming at the junction amounts to 7 bases on V and 5 bases on J, and the germline ends lie 10 bases apart. The CDR3 numbers 12 residues from cysteine through phenylalanine. Solely the CDR3 DNA is kept, with 36 bases framed from the first base. The immunoSEQ Assay, a bias-controlled multiplex PCR, was used to amplify TCRbeta CDR3 regions from genomic DNA. The published analysis was carried out like this. Within the assay, amplification of reference gene primers was used to estimate how many nucleated cells each sample contained. To quantify the absolute abundance of each unique TCRbeta CDR3 rearrangement, sequence reads were collapsed and filtered. For each sample, productive Simpson clonality was calculated as the square root of Simpson's diversity index across productive rearrangements. The source is immuneACCESS, and TCRdb retained only in-frame sequences with V and J called. Part of the clones is not carried over; for the studies checked, unresolved V genes explain less than half of this, and the remainder is unexplained. That table gives V, J and clone size, and the DNA gave D and trimming. This sample is represented by hundreds of thousands of clones; about nine tenths of them were singletons. The top ten constitute approximately 6% of the sample.

Each collaborating institution followed its own protocols to collect whole blood in K2EDTA tubes. For TCRbeta analysis, collaborators shipped samples as frozen whole blood, isolated PBMCs, or DNA extracted from either of those sample types. Notes on this clone: Its recognized antigen is unknown. Base qualities are not at hand, and no much larger clone is one base apart.

Summary of the overall study and its limitations: Clinical and demographic metadata were provided uncurated, with the amount varying by source and participant.

Specimen: peripheral blood. Recombination joined TRBV12-5 with TRBJ2-3, with no confidently assigned D gene. The receptor was derived from a man of 80 years or more with acute or convalescent COVID-19. The CDR3 protein is CASAGYQDTQYF. The DNA sequence is as follows: TGTGCTAGTGCGGGTTATCAAGATACGCAGTATTTT.